One sample yielded the 21 T cell receptor beta chains listed below, sequenced in a study of T-cell reconstitution after alpha-beta-depleted transplantation in children listed by TCRdb under 2016. The protocol used for the library was PCR. The sequencing machine was an Illumina HiSeq 2500. Molecular barcoding was employed in the preparation of TCR libraries, with unique molecular identifiers being used to normalize TCRbeta repertoire quantification. TCRdb reworked the public reads: Q25 trimming with fastp, MiXCR clone assembly, productive beta chains retained. When rows share a CDR3 protein, they turn into one entry using the most common DNA and genes. The sample profile shows about 98,000 distinct CDR3 sequences; about 25% of them were found once. The ten top clones hold about 21% of the sample. The sample's treatment or condition, from its label and the paper: allogeneic hematopoietic cell transplantation with graft depleted of TCRalphabeta T cells and CD19 B cells.

Here the sequenced sample was PBMCs, taken before TCRalphabeta/CD19-depleted stem cell transplant. These TCRs come from a boy aged 2-15 years with acute lymphoblastic leukemia, due to receive a stem cell transplant.

The gene calls are TRBV5-1 and TRBJ2-2, with TRBD1 matching over 9 bases. J gave up 1 base and V 3 bases, and 7 bases lay outside the gene matches. The CDR3 spans 17 residues. The V gene's germline CDR1 is SGHRS and CDR2 YFSETQ. This CDR3 is CASSSFLDRGNTGELFF. The CDR3 bases are TGCGCCAGCAGCTCCTTCTTGGACAGGGGGAACACCGGGGAGCTGTTTTTT.

This clonotype turned up a few times. This chain joins TRBV11-2 and TRBJ2-2; D might be TRBD1 or TRBD2, each matching 6 bases. This CDR3 region has 15 residues. V lost 5 bases and J 6 bases, leaving 16 bases between the germline ends. Germline V gene sequence: CDR1 SGHAT, CDR2 FQNNGV. CDR3: CASSPEGGAPGELFF. CDR3 nucleotides: TGTGCCAGCAGCCCTGAGGGGGGCGCCCCCGGGGAGCTGTTTTTT. Looking up the rest from reference TRBV11-2 and TRBJ2-2 gives the full variable domain: EAGVAQSPRYKIIEKRQSVAFWCNPISGHATLYWYQQILGQGPKLLIQFQNNGVVDDSQLPKDRFSAERLKGVDSTLKIQPAKLEDSAVYLCASSPEGGAPGELFFGEGSRLTVL.

The chain recombines TRBV20-1 with TRBJ2-1; possible D gene TRBD1, 6 bases. This CDR3 contains 15 residues. V lost 0 bases and J 6 bases, leaving 15 bases between the germline ends. Germline V gene lookup returns CDR1 DFQATT and CDR2 SNEGSKA (reference sequence). CDR3: CSARDLTGKINEQFF. Here the CDR3 DNA reads TGCAGTGCTAGAGATCTAACAGGGAAAATCAATGAGCAGTTCTTC.

There are many counts of this clonotype. The chain is built from TRBV7-3 and TRBJ2-1; D possibly corresponds to TRBD1 (7 bases). The V and J ends lost 1 base and 5 bases respectively, with 12 bases between them. Germline V CDR1 and CDR2: SGHTA, FQGTGA. The CDR3 totals 15 residues. Here the CDR3 reads CASSLSGGGHNEQFF. The CDR3 bases are TGTGCCAGCAGCTTAAGCGGAGGGGGCCACAATGAGCAGTTCTTC.

This clonotype has just a few counts. The rearrangement joins TRBV12-3 or TRBV12-4 to TRBJ2-1; TRBD2 matches 7 bases. Unmatched junction bases numbered 4, after V lost 1 base and J lost 7 bases. The CDR3 is 14 residues long. As DNA, the CDR3 is TGTGCCAGCAGTTTAGGGACTAGTAAAAATGAGCAGTTCTTC. This codes for CASSLGTSKNEQFF.

The chain has TRBV6-5 and TRBJ2-7; tentative D call: TRBD1 (6 bases). V was cut by 4 bases and J by 5 bases, with 18 bases left in between. There are 15 residues in the CDR3. The germline CDR1 and CDR2 sequences are MNHEY and SVGAGI. The CDR3 is CASSWEAGVSHEQYF. CDR3 bases: TGTGCCAGCAGTTGGGAAGCAGGGGTTTCCCACGAGCAGTACTTC.

The rearrangement joins TRBV5-5 to TRBJ2-1; no firm D call. Germline V gene data show CDR1 as SGHKS and CDR2 as YYEKEE (reference sequence). The CDR3 covers 14 residues. V was trimmed by 0 bases and J by 1 base, leaving 5 bases between them. The CDR3 DNA reads TGTGCCAGCAGCTTGGGATATTCCTACAATGAGCAGTTCTTC. Residues: CASSLGYSYNEQFF. The variable domain in full, with the rest retrieved from reference TRBV5-5 and TRBJ2-1, is DAGVTQSPTHLIKTRGQQVTLRCSPISGHKSVSWYQQVLGQGPQFIFQYYEKEERGRGNFPDRFSARQFPNYSSELNVNALLLGDSALYLCASSLGYSYNEQFFGPGTRLTVL.

This clonotype was counted at least ten times. The chain uses TRBV20-1 and TRBJ2-1, with D tentatively TRBD1 (5 bases). Trimming stripped 1 base from V and 7 bases from J, with 17 bases between. The CDR3 is made up of 15 amino acids. Germline-derived CDR1 and CDR2 are DFQATT and SNEGSKA (reference sequence). The CDR3 here is CSARGGREIANEQFF. CDR3 bases: TGCAGTGCTAGAGGGGGCAGGGAAATTGCGAATGAGCAGTTCTTC.

The rearrangement links TRBV11-3 to TRBJ2-7, with D perhaps being TRBD1 or TRBD2 (5 bases each). The germline V gene has CDR1 SGHNT and CDR2 YENEEA. The CDR3 consists of 12 residues. Trimming took 5 bases from V and 7 from J, leaving 12 bases between them. The CDR3 sequence is CASSRTGGEQYF. For the CDR3, the DNA is TGTGCCAGCAGCCGGACTGGGGGTGAGCAGTACTTC.

The chain carries TRBV12-3 or TRBV12-4 and TRBJ1-5; 7 bases map to TRBD1. V lost 6 bases to trimming and J lost 4 bases; unmatched junction nucleotides: 6. CDR3 length equals 14 residues. DNA of the CDR3: TGTGCCAGCAGCCTCGGACAGGCTAATCAGCCCCAGCATTTT. Its translation is CASSLGQANQPQHF.

This clonotype was counted between two and nine times. The chain uses TRBV29-1 and TRBJ2-3; D not certain. Per the germline V gene, CDR1 is SQVTM and CDR2 is ANQGSEA. Trimming took off 3 bases at V and 3 bases at J, with 19 bases between the two ends. The CDR3 runs 16 residues. This chain's CDR3 is CSVESRFETSTDTQYF. The CDR3 DNA sequence: TGCAGCGTTGAGAGTAGATTCGAGACCTCAACAGATACGCAGTATTTT.

J is TRBJ2-3 and V is TRBV28; TRBD2 agrees at 11 bases. CDR3 length: 18 amino acids. V lost 3 bases to trimming and J lost 5 bases; unmatched junction nucleotides: 13. CDR1 is MDHEN, CDR2 SYDVKM, per germline. The CDR3 is CASSFAPPGLAEGDTQYF. CDR3 coding DNA: TGTGCCAGCAGTTTCGCTCCCCCGGGACTAGCGGAGGGAGATACGCAGTATTTT.

This clonotype was counted at least ten times. V usage is TRBV20-1 and J usage is TRBJ2-2, with TRBD2 identical over 8 bases. This CDR3 region has 14 residues. Per germline, CDR1 DFQATT and CDR2 SNEGSKA (reference sequence). The CDR3 DNA follows: TGCAGCGGGGGGGAAGGGGCGAACACCGGGGAGCTGTTTTTT. Its protein is CSGGEGANTGELFF.

This clonotype was detected only a few times. V and J are TRBV7-3 and TRBJ2-1; D might be TRBD2 (6 bases). CDR1 is SGHTA, CDR2 FQGTGA, per germline. Trimming took 9 bases from V and 7 from J, leaving 19 bases between them. CDR3 length: 14 amino acids. The chain's CDR3 is CARWVGGARNEQFF. The CDR3 DNA sequence: TGTGCCAGGTGGGTAGGAGGGGCCCGGAATGAGCAGTTCTTC.

The chain is built from TRBV11-2 and TRBJ2-3; possibly TRBD2 for D (7 bases). V lost 0 bases and J lost 2, with 12 bases in between. Per the germline V gene, CDR1 is SGHAT and CDR2 is FQNNGV. The CDR3 sequence is 16 residues long. CDR3 amino acids: CASSLEGGAPTDTQYF. The DNA of the CDR3 is TGTGCCAGCAGCTTAGAGGGGGGGGCGCCCACAGATACGCAGTATTTT.

The chain has TRBV3-1 and TRBJ2-1; 8 positions match TRBD2. The CDR3 covers 16 residues. With V trimmed by 3 bases and J by 2 bases, 6 bases remained unmatched. Germline V lookup: CDR1 LGHDT, CDR2 YNNKEL (reference sequence). The CDR3 protein is CASSQLDGRAYNEQFF. CDR3 sequence (DNA): TGTGCCAGCAGCCAGTTAGACGGGAGGGCCTACAATGAGCAGTTCTTC.

This chain connects TRBV20-1 to TRBJ2-5, with D uncertain. Germline CDR1 and CDR2: DFQATT and SNEGSKA (reference sequence). V was clipped by 4 bases and J by 1 base, with 7 bases between them. This CDR3 has 12 residues. Here the CDR3 reads CSATGAQETQYF. Here the CDR3 DNA reads TGCAGTGCTACTGGTGCCCAAGAGACCCAGTACTTC.

The rearrangement links TRBV6-1 to TRBJ2-3; 11 nucleotides agree with TRBD2. This CDR3 spans 16 amino acids. Germline CDR1 reads MNHNS; CDR2 reads SASEGT. The V segment lost 1 base and the J segment 6 bases; nucleotides outside the gene matches: 6. CDR3: CASSEGRTSGRDTQYF. As DNA, the CDR3 is TGTGCCAGCAGTGAAGGCAGGACTAGCGGGCGGGATACGCAGTATTTT.

This clonotype was seen a handful of times. The rearrangement joins TRBV7-9 to TRBJ1-5; TRBD1 is a possible D gene (6 bases). CDR3 length: 15 amino acids. Trimming took 5 bases from V and 4 from J, leaving 15 bases between them. The V gene's germline CDR1 is SEHNR and CDR2 FQNEAQ (reference sequence). CDR3: CASSPRTEPNQPQHF. The CDR3 DNA follows: TGTGCCAGCAGCCCCCGGACAGAACCGAATCAGCCCCAGCATTTT.

The chain employs TRBV4-1 and TRBJ2-3; a weak D match, TRBD1 (5 bases). The CDR3 loop spans 13 amino acids. Trimming removed 1 base from V and 11 bases from J, with 13 bases in between. Germline V lookup: CDR1 MGHRA, CDR2 YSYEKL. In DNA form, the CDR3 reads TGCGCCAGCAGCCAAGGACAGTCCTCTGGGCAGTATTTT. The encoded protein is CASSQGQSSGQYF.

This clonotype was observed a handful of times. This chain uses TRBV6-1 with TRBJ2-7; D call uncertain. From germline, CDR1 is MNHNS and CDR2 SASEGT. V shed 6 bases and J shed 1 base, with 16 bases lying between them. The CDR3 totals 15 residues. Written as DNA, the CDR3 is TGTGCCAGCAGCAAAAGAGGATCTTCATCCTACGAGCAGTACTTC. Translation gives CASSKRGSSSYEQYF.